What follows are 2 T cell receptor beta chains derived from one specimen sequenced in a study of blood T cell repertoires in COVID-19. The assay was immunoSEQ multiplex PCR, and TCRdb's table has in-frame clones only and misses some. In the table there are 200,000 to 250,000 clones, around 84% of which are singletons. Sequencing was performed on peripheral blood. The receptors originated from a human donor in a cohort sampled during active COVID-19.

V gene TRBV2 combines with J gene TRBJ2-1; 13 nucleotides align to TRBD2. V lost 6 bases, J lost 9 bases, and 5 bases stayed unmatched. The CDR3 length is 14 residues. Germline loops: CDR1 SNHLY, CDR2 FYNNEI. CDR3 in amino acids: CASRGLAGRSEQFF. CDR3 DNA: TGTGCCAGCAGGGGACTAGCGGGACGGAGTGAGCAGTTCTTC.

This clone was observed once. The chain combines TRBV6-2 or TRBV6-3 with TRBJ1-6; D may be TRBD1 (5 bases). The V and J ends lost 2 bases and 9 bases respectively, with 17 bases between them. CDR3 size: 16 residues. Germline CDR1 is MNHEY and CDR2 is SVGEGT. The CDR3 is CASSYLTAGVGSPLHF. The CDR3 DNA reads TGTGCCAGCAGTTACCTTACCGCGGGGGTCGGTTCACCCCTCCACTTT.